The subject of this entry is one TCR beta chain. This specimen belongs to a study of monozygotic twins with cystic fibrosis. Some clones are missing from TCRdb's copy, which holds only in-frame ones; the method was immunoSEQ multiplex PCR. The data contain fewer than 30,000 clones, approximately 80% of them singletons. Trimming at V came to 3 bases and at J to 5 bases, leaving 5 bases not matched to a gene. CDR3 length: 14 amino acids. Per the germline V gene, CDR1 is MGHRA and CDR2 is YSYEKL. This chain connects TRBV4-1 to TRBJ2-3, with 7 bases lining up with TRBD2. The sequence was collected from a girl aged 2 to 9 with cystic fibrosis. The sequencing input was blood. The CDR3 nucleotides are TGCGCCAGCAGCCAGGGGGGGTCCCGAGATACGCAGTATTTT. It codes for CASSQGGSRDTQYF.